This T cell receptor beta chain appears in the sequencing data of a study of T cell repertoires in cytomegalovirus infection. Across the study: Carrying CMV and the relevant HLA type showed in public TCR beta signatures. Study-wide results and caveats: In two of eight donors, the top clonotype was HLA-C-restricted CMV-specific.

Comments on this clonotype: Its antigen is still unknown.

TCRdb itself ran the reads through MiXCR, one entry per CDR3 protein. The data hold about 900,000 distinct CDR3 sequences, with approximately 31% observed a single time. The germline V gene has CDR1 MGHRA and CDR2 YSYEKL. V lost 0 bases and J lost 7, with 9 bases in between. The CDR3 is 14 amino acids. J is TRBJ2-2 and V is TRBV4-1; D uncertain. This clonotype was sampled from a human donor in good health (CMV status not recorded). Some clones in this sample may be carry-over from other donors' samples. The source was cultured CD8+ T cells from PBMCs, collected from culture after CMV antigen stimulation. The CDR3 reads CASSQEGAGGELFF. The CDR3 DNA is TGCGCCAGCAGCCAAGAAGGCGCAGGCGGGGAGCTGTTTTTT.